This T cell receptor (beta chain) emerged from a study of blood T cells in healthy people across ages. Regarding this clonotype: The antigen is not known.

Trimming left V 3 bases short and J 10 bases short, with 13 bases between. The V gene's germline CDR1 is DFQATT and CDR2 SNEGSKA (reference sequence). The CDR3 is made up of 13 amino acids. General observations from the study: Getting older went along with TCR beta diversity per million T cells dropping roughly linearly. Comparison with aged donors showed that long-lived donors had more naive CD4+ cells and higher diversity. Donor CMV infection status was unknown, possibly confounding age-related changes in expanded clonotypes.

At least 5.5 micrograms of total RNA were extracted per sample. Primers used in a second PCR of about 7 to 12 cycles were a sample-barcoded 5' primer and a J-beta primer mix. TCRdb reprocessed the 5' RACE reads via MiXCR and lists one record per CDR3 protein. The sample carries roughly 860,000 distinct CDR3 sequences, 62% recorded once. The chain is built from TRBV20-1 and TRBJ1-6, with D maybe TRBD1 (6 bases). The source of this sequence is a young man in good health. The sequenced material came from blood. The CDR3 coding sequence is TGCAGTGCTAGGAGGACAGACGAGTCACCCCTCCACTTT. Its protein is CSARRTDESPLHF.